The 15 T cell receptor beta chains reported below all come from one sample, sequenced in a study of T cells after yellow fever vaccination. TCRdb processed the 5' RACE reads anew with MiXCR; each CDR3 protein has one entry. The sample lists a few hundred thousand distinct CDR3 sequences, 3.6% occurring once. The source was PBMCs, collected 15 days after the yellow fever booster vaccination. The receptors come from a man younger than 35 who received the YFV17D yellow fever vaccine.

For this clonotype: At one boundary the junction diverges from the germline segment, which might be a read error. This chain connects TRBV7-8 to TRBJ1-1; D remains unclear. In germline, CDR1 is SGHVS, CDR2 FQNEAQ. There are 16 residues in the CDR3. Here the CDR3 reads CDSSPRYNSIEAEAFF. DNA of the CDR3: TGTGACAGCAGCCCCCGATATAACAGTATAGAGGCTGAAGCTTTCTTT.

At least ten counts were recorded for this clonotype. The chain carries TRBV11-1 and TRBJ2-3; weak D call: TRBD1 (6 bases). CDR1 is SGHAT, CDR2 FQDESV, per germline (reference sequence). CDR3 size: 16 residues. Trimming stripped 5 bases from V and 2 bases from J, with 17 bases between. The chain's CDR3 is CASSAHQGSDTDTQYF. The DNA for the CDR3 is TGTGCCAGCAGCGCGCACCAGGGGTCGGACACAGATACGCAGTATTTT.

This clonotype has a count of ten or more. This rearrangement joins TRBV3-2 to TRBJ2-7; the D segment call TRBD2 is taken from the table without a DNA check. TRBV3-2 is reported as a pseudogene. The CDR3 length is 18 residues. The CDR3 spells CASSHNAGGLVEDYEQYF. CDR3 coding DNA: TGTGCCAGCAGCCACAACGCTGGGGGACTAGTCGAAGATTACGAGCAGTACTTC.

This clonotype has at least ten counts. CDR3 protein: CASSLRSSQPQHF. As DNA, the CDR3 is TGTGCCAGCAGCTTAAGATCCAGTCAGCCCCAGCATTTT. The V gene is TRBV7-2, the J gene TRBJ1-5; D gene unclear. The V gene's germline CDR1 is SGHTA and CDR2 FQGNSA. The CDR3 has 13 residues. The ends were cut back, 2 bases at V and 6 bases at J, with 8 bases in the middle.

This clonotype came up many times. The rearrangement links TRBV24-1 to TRBJ2-1, with D possibly TRBD1 on 6 matching bases. CDR3 length: 15 amino acids. Looked up from germline, CDR1 is KGHDR and CDR2 is SFDVKD. V was clipped by 0 bases and J by 6 bases, with 11 bases between them. The DNA of the CDR3 is TGTGCCACCAGTGATTTGGCGCAGGGGATCAATGAGCAGTTCTTC. Its translation is CATSDLAQGINEQFF.

This clonotype was detected many times. CDR3 residues: CASSSPGLRSGNTIYF. The CDR3 DNA reads as TGTGCCAGCAGCTCGCCGGGACTGCGCTCTGGAAACACCATATATTTT. V is TRBV7-2 and J is TRBJ1-3, with TRBD1 as a possible D gene (5 bases). CDR3 length: 16 residues. Germline V gives CDR1 SGHTA, CDR2 FQGNSA. Trimming pared 4 bases from V and 0 bases from J, leaving 13 bases between.

This clonotype occurred many times. This sequence joins TRBV6-5 and TRBJ1-1, with a tentative D call TRBD1 (6 bases). Trimming took off 5 bases at V and 1 base at J, with 11 bases between the two ends. This CDR3 has 14 amino acids. Per the germline V gene, CDR1 is MNHEY and CDR2 is SVGAGI. CDR3 sequence (DNA): TGTGCCAGCAGTCCGACAGGCAAGAACACTGAAGCTTTCTTT. This gives the protein CASSPTGKNTEAFF.

This clonotype was observed many times. This chain joins TRBV11-1 and TRBJ2-1, with D possibly matching TRBD2 (5 bases). Trimming cost V 0 bases and J 7 bases, with 7 bases left between them. The germline CDR1 and CDR2 sequences are SGHAT and FQDESV (reference sequence). CDR3 length: 13 residues. This chain's CDR3 is CASSLAPGNEQFF. The CDR3 nucleotides read TGTGCCAGCAGCTTAGCGCCGGGAAATGAGCAGTTCTTC.

This clonotype was detected many times. V is TRBV5-1 and J is TRBJ2-3, with D tentatively TRBD1 or TRBD2 (5 bases each). V lost 4 bases and J 7 bases, leaving 19 bases between the germline ends. The CDR3 is 15 residues long. CDR1 and CDR2 from the germline V gene are SGHRS and YFSETQ. The CDR3 protein is CASSTGTPGRNTQYF. In nucleotides, the CDR3 is TGCGCCAGCAGCACCGGGACGCCGGGCAGGAATACGCAGTATTTT. Together with reference TRBV5-1 and TRBJ2-3, the CDR3 gives the full variable domain: KAGVTQTPRYLIKTRGQQVTLSCSPISGHRSVSWYQQTPGQGLQFLFEYFSETQRNKGNFPGRFSGRQFSNSRSEMNVSTLELGDSALYLCASSTGTPGRNTQYFGPGTRLTVL.

This clonotype was seen repeatedly, ten times or more. An end of the junction differs from the germline gene, which may be a read error. The V and J genes are TRBV7-2 and TRBJ2-3; 8 bases match TRBD2. The CDR3 is made up of 14 amino acids. Germline assignment: CDR1 SGHTA and CDR2 FQGNSA. In nucleotides, the CDR3 is TGTGCCAGCAGCCTAGCGGGCCGCACAGATACGCAGTATTTT. This codes for CASSLAGRTDTQYF.

In this sample, this clonotype turned up many times. V gene TRBV29-1 combines with J gene TRBJ2-1; 9 bases agree with TRBD1. With V trimmed by 7 bases and J by 6 bases, 4 bases remained unmatched. CDR1 is SQVTM and CDR2 is ANQGSEA in the germline V gene. This CDR3 is 12 amino acids long. The CDR3 DNA reads as TGCAGCGCAAACAGGGGGCGCAATGAGCAGTTCTTC. As protein: CSANRGRNEQFF.

This clonotype was observed at least ten times. V gene TRBV20-1 combines with J gene TRBJ2-2, with TRBD1 matching 8 bases. Germline lookup yields CDR1 DFQATT and CDR2 SNEGSKA (reference sequence). Trimming at V came to 3 bases and at J to 4 bases, leaving 7 bases not matched to a gene. There are 15 residues in the CDR3. CDR3 residues: CSASSQGAGTGELFF. CDR3 coding DNA: TGCAGTGCTAGTTCCCAGGGGGCCGGCACCGGGGAGCTGTTTTTT.

This clonotype was counted many times. The chain couples TRBV20-1 to TRBJ2-1; maybe TRBD2 (5 bases). CDR1 and CDR2 from the germline V gene are DFQATT and SNEGSKA (reference sequence). The V end lost 7 bases, the J end lost 10 bases, and 8 bases lay between the germline ends. The CDR3 length is 9 residues. The CDR3 DNA sequence: TGCAGTGTCGGGATCGAGCAGTTCTTC. This encodes CSVGIEQFF.

This clonotype was seen many times. This chain links TRBV3-1 with TRBJ2-7; 9 bases agree with TRBD2. Trimming at V came to 1 base and at J to 1 base, leaving 5 bases not matched to a gene. CDR1 is LGHDT, CDR2 YNNKEL, per germline (reference sequence). CDR3 length: 16 amino acids. CDR3 region: CASSQGSGGPSYEQYV. CDR3 coding DNA: TGTGCCAGCAGCCAAGGGAGCGGGGGGCCATCCTACGAGCAGTACGTC.

This clonotype was observed a handful of times. The chain has TRBV11-2 and TRBJ2-3; 9 bases are a match to TRBD2. Germline CDR1 reads SGHAT; CDR2 reads FQNNGV. V shed 5 bases, J shed 4 bases, and the junction held 10 bases outside the gene matches. This CDR3 is 16 amino acids long. CDR3 nucleotide sequence: TGTGCCAGCAGCCCGCGGCGGGGGGGCGAACCAGATACGCAGTATTTT. Encoded protein: CASSPRRGGEPDTQYF.